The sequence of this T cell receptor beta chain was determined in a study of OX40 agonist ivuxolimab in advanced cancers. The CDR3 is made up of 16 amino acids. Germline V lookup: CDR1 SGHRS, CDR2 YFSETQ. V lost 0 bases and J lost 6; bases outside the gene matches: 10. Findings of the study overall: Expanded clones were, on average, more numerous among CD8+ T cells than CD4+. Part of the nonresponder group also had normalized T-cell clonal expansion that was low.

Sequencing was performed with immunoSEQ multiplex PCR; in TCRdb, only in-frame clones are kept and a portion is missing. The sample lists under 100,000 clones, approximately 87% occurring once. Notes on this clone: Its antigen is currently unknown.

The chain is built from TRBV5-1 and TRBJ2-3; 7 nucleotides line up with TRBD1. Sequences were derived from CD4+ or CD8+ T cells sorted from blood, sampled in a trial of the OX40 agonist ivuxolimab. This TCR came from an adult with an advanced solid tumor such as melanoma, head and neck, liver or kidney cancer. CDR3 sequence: CASSLVPKGAMDTQYF. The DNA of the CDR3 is TGCGCCAGCAGCTTGGTCCCGAAGGGGGCTATGGATACGCAGTATTTT. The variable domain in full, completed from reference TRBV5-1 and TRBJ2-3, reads KAGVTQTPRYLIKTRGQQVTLSCSPISGHRSVSWYQQTPGQGLQFLFEYFSETQRNKGNFPGRFSGRQFSNSRSEMNVSTLELGDSALYLCASSLVPKGAMDTQYFGPGTRLTVL.